The rows below give T cell receptor beta chains drawn from one sample of a study of cytomegalovirus exposure and HLA in healthy donors. Clones were read by immunoSEQ multiplex PCR, and TCRdb kept only the in-frame ones, dropping some. Seen here are about 170,000 clones, 81% observed once, and the top ten hold 4% to 5%. The specimen sequenced was PBMCs. The receptors shown here come from a woman in her late teens or twenties in good health and CMV-seropositive. The CDR3 runs from the conserved cysteine through the conserved F or W. D genes are given only for firm matches. A clone size is listed for some rows: how often the clone was seen (once, few, many), or a class if it is expanded.

TRBJ2-7 . . TRBV7-8 CASSLVPLQEYEQYF TGTGCCAGCAGCTTAGTACCTCTACAGGAGTACGAGCAGTACTTC
TRBJ2-3 once . TRBV28 CASSFPHTDTQYF TGTGCCAGCAGTTTTCCACACACAGATACGCAGTATTTT
TRBJ1-6 once . TRBV29-1 CSVEARHSGSPLHF TGCAGCGTTGAAGCTCGTCACAGTGGTTCACCCCTCCACTTT
TRBJ1-4 . . TRBV2 CASSEREKLFF TGTGCCAGCAGTGAACGGGAAAAACTGTTTTTT
TRBJ2-1 . . TRBV5-6 CASSLRGGSKGYEQFF TGTGCCAGCAGCTTGAGGGGGGGCAGTAAGGGTTATGAGCAGTTCTTC
TRBJ2-3 . TRBD2 TRBV9 CASMKSAGGLTQYF TGTGCCAGCATGAAGTCAGCGGGGGGACTTACGCAGTATTTT
TRBJ1-2 . . TRBV7-9 CASSPPGGYGYTF TGTGCCAGCAGCCCGCCGGGGGGCTATGGCTACACCTTC
TRBJ2-2 . . TRBV7-3 CASSLSQGLLTGELFF TGTGCCAGCAGCTTATCCCAGGGACTTCTAACCGGGGAGCTGTTTTTT
TRBJ1-1 . . TRBV7-7 CASSFIGGYTEAFF TGTGCTAGCAGCTTCATAGGGGGTTACACTGAAGCTTTCTTT
TRBJ1-5 . . TRBV21-1 CASSKEREDQPQHF TGTGCCAGCAGCAAGGAACGTGAGGATCAGCCCCAGCATTTT
TRBJ2-3 few TRBD2 TRBV4-1 CASGTSGASTDTQYF TGCGCCAGCGGTACTAGCGGGGCCTCCACAGATACGCAGTATTTT
TRBJ1-5 . . TRBV28 CASSLPGRQGPQHF TGTGCCAGCAGTTTACCAGGGAGGCAAGGGCCCCAGCATTTT
TRBJ1-2 . TRBD1 TRBV27 CASSQRLDHRGQGYGYTF TGTGCCAGCAGTCAACGACTCGACCACAGGGGGCAGGGCTATGGCTACACCTTC
TRBJ1-6 . . TRBV5-6 CASSLQGNSPLHF TGTGCCAGCAGCTTACAGGGAAATTCACCCCTCCACTTT
TRBJ2-7 . . TRBV4-3 CASSQAPGFSYEQYF TGCGCCAGCAGCCAAGCGCCAGGCTTCTCCTACGAGCAGTACTTC